The sequence of this TCR beta chain was determined in a study of blood T cell repertoires in COVID-19 (dated by TCRdb to about 2020). With respect to the entire study: Samples covering the acute and convalescent phases of COVID-19 were provided by collaborators in the United States, Italy and Spain. The samples were drawn from two sources: the first 160 participants of the ongoing ImmuneRACE study, and 1,200 or so subjects contributed by 6 global collaborators. The repertoires were released in a freely available public database intended as a resource for research on the immune response to SARS-CoV-2. HLA class I and class II types, where available, came from metadata supplied by the sample provider rather than from assay-based typing. Subjects who had been exposed to COVID-19, were actively infected with it, or had recovered from it provided the deeply sampled blood TCRbeta repertoires that made up the dataset. Sample metadata almost always included a de-identified subject ID, COVID-19 status, age in years and sex. The prospective study material was composed of cDNA or gDNA derived from T cells, B-cell-depleted T cells, or PBMCs.

The research as a whole found: The quantity of clinical and demographic metadata differed by source and by participant and was supplied without curation.

The immunoSEQ Assay, a bias-controlled multiplex PCR, was used to amplify TCRbeta CDR3 regions from genomic DNA. On the authors' methods: Nucleated cell counts per sample were estimated from amplification of reference gene primers within the assay. Sequence reads were collapsed and filtered to measure the absolute abundance of every unique TCRbeta CDR3 rearrangement. For each sample, productive Simpson clonality was calculated as the square root of Simpson's diversity index over productive rearrangements. TCRdb re-hosts the immuneACCESS table, in-frame sequences only. Its copies lack some clones; in the studies checked, an unresolved V gene accounts for under half of them, and the cause for the rest is not known. V and J calls and clone size are as listed in that table; D and trimming were resolved from the DNA. A total of 200,000 to 300,000 clones appear in this sample, approximately 86% of them only once. 3.3% of the sample is taken by the ten largest.

Participants in the prospective study were enrolled through a virtual design, were aged roughly 18 to 95 years, and lived in 20 to 30 United States geographic areas. Cohort assignment in the prospective study relied on participant-reported clinical history from a screening survey and a study questionnaire. In the prospective study, whole blood, serum and a nasopharyngeal or oropharyngeal swab were collected from each participant by mobile phlebotomists. Over an approximately two-month period, participants in the prospective study had the option of providing additional blood draws and questionnaires. Prospective study blood samples were shipped either frozen or at room temperature before DNA extraction. Concerning this clone: Its antigen is unknown. Base qualities are not at hand, and no much larger clone is one base apart.

The cysteine opens and the phenylalanine closes a CDR3 of 13 amino acids. The sequence is cut down to CDR3 DNA, 39 bases in frame from base 1. As encoded in the germline V gene (reference sequence), CDR1 is LNHDA while CDR2 is SQIVND. V loses 6 bases, J loses 0 bases, and the germline ends lie 7 bases apart. This receptor was taken from a woman aged 40 to 49 with acute COVID-19. The chain couples TRBV19 to TRBJ2-3; a confident D gene designation cannot be given. The sequencing sample was made of PBMCs or T cells enriched from blood (not recorded which). The bases are TGTGCCAGTAGACCGGTGAGCACAGATACGCAGTATTTT. Its amino acids are CASRPVSTDTQYF.